This T cell receptor beta chain was identified in a study of molecular identifiers for immune sequencing clone quantification. Sorting was used to obtain naive CD8 T cells (CD8+CD4-CCR7+CD45RA+). Germline CDR1 and CDR2: MDHEN and SYDVKM. CDR3 size: 18 residues. V lost 6 bases, J lost 1 base, and 15 bases stayed unmatched. This clonotype was seen many times. The antigen remains undetermined. TCRdb processed the PCR reads anew with MiXCR; each CDR3 protein has one entry. The data hold approximately 320,000 distinct CDR3 sequences, with under 25% observed a single time. Overall study findings and caveats: The share of molecules held by clones above 20 RNA copies was over 99% in effector cells and under 1% in naive cells.

The sequence came from a human donor in good health. Some libraries in this study had Jurkat cell RNA spiked in. Sequenced sample: naive CD8+ T cells from blood, with Jurkat cell RNA spiked in. As to subset: FACS-sorted CD8+CD4-CCR7+CD45RA+ naive T cells. This chain connects TRBV28 to TRBJ2-7; TRBD2 matches 10 bases. The CDR3: CASSFLLVGLAMSYEQYF. DNA for the CDR3: TGTGCCAGCAGCTTCCTCCTCGTGGGACTAGCGATGTCCTACGAGCAGTACTTC.